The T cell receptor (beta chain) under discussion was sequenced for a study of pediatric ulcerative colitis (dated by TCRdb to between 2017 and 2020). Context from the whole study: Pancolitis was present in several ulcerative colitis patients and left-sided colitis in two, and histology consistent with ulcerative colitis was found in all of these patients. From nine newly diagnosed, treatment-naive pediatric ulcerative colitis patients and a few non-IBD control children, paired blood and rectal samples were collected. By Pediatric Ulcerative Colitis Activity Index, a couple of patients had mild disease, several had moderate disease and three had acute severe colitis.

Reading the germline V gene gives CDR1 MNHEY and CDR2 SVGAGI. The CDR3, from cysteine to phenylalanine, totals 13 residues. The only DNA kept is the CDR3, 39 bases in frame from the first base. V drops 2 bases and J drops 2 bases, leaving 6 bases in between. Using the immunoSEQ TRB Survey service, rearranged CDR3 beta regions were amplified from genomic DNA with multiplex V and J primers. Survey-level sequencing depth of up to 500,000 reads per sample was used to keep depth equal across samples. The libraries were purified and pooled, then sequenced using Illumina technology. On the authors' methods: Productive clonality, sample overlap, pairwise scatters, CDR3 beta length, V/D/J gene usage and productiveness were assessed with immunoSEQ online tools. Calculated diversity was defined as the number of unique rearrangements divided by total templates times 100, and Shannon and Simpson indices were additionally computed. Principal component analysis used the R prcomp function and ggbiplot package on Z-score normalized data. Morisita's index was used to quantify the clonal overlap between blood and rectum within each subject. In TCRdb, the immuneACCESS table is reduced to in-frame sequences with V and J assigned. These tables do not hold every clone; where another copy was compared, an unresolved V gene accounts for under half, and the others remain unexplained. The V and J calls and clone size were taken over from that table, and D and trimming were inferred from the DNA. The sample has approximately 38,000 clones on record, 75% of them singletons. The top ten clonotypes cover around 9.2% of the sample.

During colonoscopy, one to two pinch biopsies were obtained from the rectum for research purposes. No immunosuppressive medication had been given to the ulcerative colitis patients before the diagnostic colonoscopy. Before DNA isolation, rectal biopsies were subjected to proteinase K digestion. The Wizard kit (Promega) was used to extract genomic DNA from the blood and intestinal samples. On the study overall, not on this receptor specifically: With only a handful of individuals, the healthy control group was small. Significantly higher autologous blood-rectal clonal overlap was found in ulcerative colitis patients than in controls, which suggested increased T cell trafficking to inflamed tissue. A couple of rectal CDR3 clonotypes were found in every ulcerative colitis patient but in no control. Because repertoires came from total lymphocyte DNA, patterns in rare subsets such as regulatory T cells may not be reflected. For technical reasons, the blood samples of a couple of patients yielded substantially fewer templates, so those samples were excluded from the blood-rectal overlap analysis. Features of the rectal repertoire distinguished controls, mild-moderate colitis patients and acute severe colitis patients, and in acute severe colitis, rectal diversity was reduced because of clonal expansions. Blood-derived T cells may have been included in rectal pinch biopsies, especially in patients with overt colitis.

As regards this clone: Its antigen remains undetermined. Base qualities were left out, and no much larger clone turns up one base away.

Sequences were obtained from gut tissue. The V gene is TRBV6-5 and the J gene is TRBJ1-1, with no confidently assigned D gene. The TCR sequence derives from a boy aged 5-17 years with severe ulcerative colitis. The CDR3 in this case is CASSYRYNTEAFF. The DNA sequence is TGTGCCAGCAGTTACAGGTATAACACTGAAGCTTTCTTT.